Listed below are T cell receptor beta chains from one sample, sequenced in a study of regulatory T cells in long-lasting Graves disease. TCRdb independently ran MiXCR on the multiplex PCR reads; one entry per CDR3 protein. This sample yields some 250,000 distinct CDR3 sequences, of which around 17% are seen a single time; roughly a fifth belongs to the top ten. The source material was peripheral blood mononuclear cells (PBMCs), sampled at new diagnosis, from a patient treated with antithyroid drugs. These receptors were collected from a female donor with Graves disease. Both conserved end residues are part of each CDR3. The order of the fields is J gene, V gene, D gene, clone size, CDR3 protein, CDR3 DNA. D genes are given only for firm matches. The size entry is marked missing in some rows and otherwise reads once, few, many or a size class.

>TRBJ2-5|TRBV12-3/TRBV12-4|-|many
CASSLARETQYF
TGTGCCAGCAGTTTGGCCAGGGAGACCCAGTACTTC
>TRBJ2-5|TRBV6-5|-|many
CASSSSGPTGETQYF
TGTGCCAGCAGTTCCTCCGGGCCTACGGGCGAGACCCAGTACTTC
>TRBJ2-7|TRBV6-1|-|many
CASRRLRDGDSYEQYF
TGTGCCAGCAGACGACTCCGGGACGGTGATTCCTACGAGCAGTACTTC
>TRBJ2-5|TRBV28|-|-
CASRTDPQETQYF
TGTGCCAGCAGGACAGACCCACAAGAGACCCAGTACTTC
>TRBJ1-1|TRBV30|-|many
CAWDDRNTEAFF
TGTGCCTGGGACGACAGGAACACTGAAGCTTTCTTT
>TRBJ1-4|TRBV4-2|-|many
CASSQGTAATNEKLFF
TGTGCCAGCAGCCAAGGTACAGCGGCAACTAATGAAAAACTGTTTTTT
>TRBJ2-7|TRBV20-1|-|few
CSATRQLNPYEQYF
TGCAGTGCTACCCGACAGCTGAACCCCTACGAGCAGTACTTC
>TRBJ1-4|TRBV27|TRBD1|many
CASSLDRVEKLFF
TGTGCCAGCAGTTTGGACAGGGTTGAAAAACTGTTTTTT
>TRBJ2-1|TRBV20-1|TRBD1|few
CSATPRDRANEQFF
TGCAGTGCTACACCCCGGGACAGGGCTAATGAGCAGTTCTTC
>TRBJ1-1|TRBV5-1|-|many
CASSRQGSVSSTEAFF
TGCGCCAGCAGCCGGCAGGGGTCCGTTAGTTCAACTGAAGCTTTCTTT
>TRBJ2-5|TRBV6-5|-|-
CASSYNLDSGTQYF
TGTGCCAGCAGTTACAATTTGGACTCGGGGACCCAGTACTTC
>TRBJ2-5|TRBV11-2|-|many
CASSLAGPKETQYF
TGTGCCAGCAGCCTCGCGGGTCCCAAAGAGACCCAGTACTTC
>TRBJ2-7|TRBV5-1|-|once
CASSSRADSYEQYF
TGCGCCAGCAGCTCAAGGGCGGATTCCTACGAGCAGTACTTC
>TRBJ2-2|TRBV11-1|TRBD1|many
CAIYRDRGQGTGELFF
TGTGCCATCTACCGGGACAGGGGGCAGGGCACCGGGGAGCTGTTTTTT
>TRBJ2-2|TRBV19|TRBD1|many
CASTILDRGLDGELFF
TGTGCCAGTACCATCCTGGACAGGGGGCTTGACGGGGAGCTGTTTTTT
>TRBJ1-1|TRBV7-9|-|few
CASSLGGRVNTEAFF
TGTGCCAGCAGCTTAGGCGGCAGGGTGAACACTGAAGCTTTCTTT
>TRBJ1-1|TRBV15|-|few
CATSIAGAVGTEAFF
TGTGCCACCAGTATCGCCGGGGCCGTCGGCACTGAAGCTTTCTTT
>TRBJ1-4|TRBV4-2|-|-
CASSQPTDWGEKLFF
TGTGCCAGCAGCCAACCGACAGATTGGGGGGAAAAACTGTTTTTT
>TRBJ2-1|TRBV30|-|many
CAWSGTRVYNEQFF
TGTGCCTGGAGTGGAACTAGGGTATACAATGAGCAGTTCTTC
>TRBJ2-5|TRBV6-2/TRBV6-3|-|-
CASSAGFGETQYF
TGTGCCAGCAGTGCGGGATTCGGGGAGACCCAGTACTTC
>TRBJ1-2|TRBV6-2/TRBV6-3|-|many
CASRPGQSHGYTF
TGTGCCAGCAGACCCGGACAGTCCCACGGCTACACCTTC
>TRBJ2-7|TRBV4-1|TRBD1|few
CASSLLTPGQGAVYEQYF
TGCGCCAGCAGCCTTCTCACCCCCGGGCAGGGGGCGGTATACGAGCAGTACTTC
>TRBJ1-2|TRBV7-2|TRBD1|-
CASSFMDRPDYGYTF
TGTGCCAGCAGCTTCATGGACAGGCCGGACTATGGCTACACCTTC
>TRBJ1-1|TRBV4-1|-|many
CASSRPDRISSEAFF
TGCGCCAGCAGCCGTCCCGACAGGATTTCCTCTGAAGCTTTCTTT
>TRBJ2-5|TRBV6-1|TRBD2|many
CASSVTSGTQETQYF
TGTGCCAGCAGTGTGACTAGCGGGACACAAGAGACCCAGTACTTC
>TRBJ2-5|TRBV6-1|-|many
CASHPERKGTQYF
TGTGCCAGCCACCCCGAACGGAAAGGGACCCAGTACTTC
>TRBJ1-6|TRBV3-1|-|-
CASSRMDSPLHF
TGTGCCAGCAGCCGGATGGATTCACCCCTCCACTTT
>TRBJ1-1|TRBV12-5|-|-
CASGPDGTGKAFF
TGTGCTAGTGGTCCTGACGGAACAGGGAAAGCTTTCTTT
>TRBJ2-1|TRBV7-3|-|many
CASSLTGNRQFF
TGTGCCAGCAGCTTAACAGGCAATCGCCAGTTCTTC
>TRBJ2-7|TRBV30|TRBD1|few
CAWKAGTGGPYEQYF
TGTGCCTGGAAAGCCGGGACAGGGGGCCCCTACGAGCAGTACTTC
>TRBJ2-7|TRBV3-1|TRBD1|many
CASSQLTGPHEQYF
TGTGCCAGCAGCCAGCTGACAGGGCCTCACGAGCAGTACTTC
>TRBJ2-7|TRBV5-1|-|many
CASSLHSRPYEQYF
TGCGCCAGCAGCTTACACAGCCGACCCTACGAGCAGTACTTC
>TRBJ2-1|TRBV7-8|-|-
CASSLGGGGYNEQFF
TGTGCCAGCAGCTTAGGGGGAGGGGGTTACAATGAGCAGTTCTTC
>TRBJ2-3|TRBV7-8|TRBD2|few
CASSRLAGDSDTQYF
TGTGCCAGCAGCCGACTAGCGGGAGATAGCGATACGCAGTATTTT
>TRBJ2-7|TRBV28|-|many
CASSLPVSYEQYF
TGTGCCAGCAGTTTACCCGTATCCTACGAGCAGTACTTC
>TRBJ1-1|TRBV11-2|-|many
CASSLTSPRWGRGTEAFF
TGTGCCAGCAGCTTAACCTCCCCCAGGTGGGGCCGGGGAACTGAAGCTTTCTTT
>TRBJ2-7|TRBV7-9|TRBD1|many
CASSPRTGGLYEQYF
TGTGCCAGCAGCCCGAGGACAGGGGGCCTGTACGAGCAGTACTTC
>TRBJ1-2|TRBV15|-|many
CATSRLLGRPGDGYTF
TGTGCCACCAGCAGGCTACTAGGACGCCCCGGGGACGGCTACACCTTC
>TRBJ1-4|TRBV5-6|-|many
CASSLHTATNEKLFF
TGTGCCAGCAGCCTCCACACCGCAACTAATGAAAAACTGTTTTTT
>TRBJ2-1|TRBV27|-|many
CASSPGWLPGDEQFF
TGTGCCAGCAGCCCAGGGTGGCTCCCTGGGGATGAGCAGTTCTTC
>TRBJ2-5|TRBV7-9|TRBD2|many
CASSLILAGEETQYF
TGTGCCAGCAGCTTAATACTAGCGGGAGAAGAGACCCAGTACTTC
>TRBJ2-1|TRBV11-2|-|many
CASSLALGNEQFF
TGTGCCAGCAGCTTAGCCTTGGGCAATGAGCAGTTCTTC
>TRBJ2-1|TRBV6-2/TRBV6-3|TRBD2|many
CASSATSGRAHNEQFF
TGTGCCAGCAGCGCGACTAGCGGGAGGGCCCACAATGAGCAGTTCTTC
>TRBJ2-5|TRBV9|TRBD1|many
CASSATTGGETQYF
TGTGCCAGCAGCGCTACTACAGGGGGGGAGACCCAGTACTTC
>TRBJ2-1|TRBV9|TRBD2|many
CASSVGAGGREQFF
TGTGCCAGCAGCGTAGGAGCGGGAGGTCGCGAGCAGTTCTTC
>TRBJ1-2|TRBV2|-|many
CASSPSGPYGYTF
TGTGCCAGCAGCCCAAGCGGACCCTATGGCTACACCTTC
>TRBJ2-7|TRBV28|-|many
CASGRGDSYEQYF
TGTGCCAGCGGGCGAGGGGACTCCTACGAGCAGTACTTC
>TRBJ1-1|TRBV7-2|-|many
CASSQTVNTEAFF
TGTGCCAGCAGCCAAACGGTGAACACTGAAGCTTTCTTT
>TRBJ2-3|TRBV5-1|-|many
CASSLGGFYTDTQYF
TGCGCCAGCAGCTTGGGCGGGTTTTACACAGATACGCAGTATTTT
>TRBJ2-3|TRBV10-3|-|many
CAISGGRTTSSTDTQYF
TGTGCCATCAGTGGGGGGAGGACGACCTCCAGCACAGATACGCAGTATTTT
>TRBJ1-6|TRBV20-1|TRBD1|many
CSARELAGGYPPLHF
TGCAGTGCTAGAGAATTGGCAGGGGGCTATCCACCCCTCCACTTT
>TRBJ2-3|TRBV24-1|TRBD1|many
CATSEGQGTDTQYF
TGTGCCACCAGTGAGGGACAGGGCACAGATACGCAGTATTTT
>TRBJ2-3|TRBV7-2|TRBD2|many
CASSLALGRDTQYF
TGTGCCAGCAGCTTAGCGCTCGGGAGGGATACGCAGTATTTT
>TRBJ2-1|TRBV20-1|TRBD2|many
CSVTGTSGYNEQFF
TGCAGTGTTACCGGGACTAGCGGTTACAATGAGCAGTTCTTC
>TRBJ2-3|TRBV20-1|TRBD2|many
CSARTSGIWDTQYF
TGCAGTGCTAGGACTAGCGGTATATGGGATACGCAGTATTTT
>TRBJ2-1|TRBV7-9|TRBD2|many
CASSRGLDNEQFF
TGTGCCAGCAGCCGGGGACTAGACAATGAGCAGTTCTTC
>TRBJ2-1|TRBV27|-|many
CASRFSGDNEQFF
TGTGCCAGCAGATTCTCGGGGGACAATGAGCAGTTCTTC
>TRBJ2-7|TRBV6-1|TRBD1|many
CASNPQGVDEQYF
TGTGCCAGCAACCCACAGGGGGTAGACGAGCAGTACTTC
>TRBJ2-1|TRBV28|-|-
CASSLLGADGHNEQFF
TGTGCCAGCAGTCTCCTGGGGGCGGACGGGCACAATGAGCAGTTCTTC